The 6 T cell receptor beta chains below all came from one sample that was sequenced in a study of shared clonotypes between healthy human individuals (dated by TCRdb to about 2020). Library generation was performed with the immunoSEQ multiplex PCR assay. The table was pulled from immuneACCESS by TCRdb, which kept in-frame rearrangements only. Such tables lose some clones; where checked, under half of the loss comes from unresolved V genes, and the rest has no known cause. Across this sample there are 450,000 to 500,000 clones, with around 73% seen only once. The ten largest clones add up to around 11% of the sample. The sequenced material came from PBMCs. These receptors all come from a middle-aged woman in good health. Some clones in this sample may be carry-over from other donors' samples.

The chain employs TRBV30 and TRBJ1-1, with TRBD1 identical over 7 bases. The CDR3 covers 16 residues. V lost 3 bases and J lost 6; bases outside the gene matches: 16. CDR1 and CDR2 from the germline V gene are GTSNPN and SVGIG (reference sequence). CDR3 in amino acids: CAWSPPRDRYRAEAFF. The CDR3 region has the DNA TGTGCCTGGAGCCCCCCCCGGGACAGATATAGGGCTGAAGCTTTCTTT.

CDR3 DNA sequence: TGTGCCAGCTCGTTTAGTACCCAACAGGAGCGGCAGTACTTC. This codes for CASSFSTQQERQYF. The V gene is TRBV6-1, the J gene TRBJ2-7, with D possibly TRBD1 on 5 matching bases. V was pared by 8 bases and J by 9 bases, with 23 bases between. CDR1 is MNHNS, CDR2 SASEGT, per germline. This CDR3 comprises 14 residues.

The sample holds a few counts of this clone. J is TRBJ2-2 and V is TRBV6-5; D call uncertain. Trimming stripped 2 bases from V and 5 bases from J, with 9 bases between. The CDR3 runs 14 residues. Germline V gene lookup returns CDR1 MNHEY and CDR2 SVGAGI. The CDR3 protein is CASSYTSMTGELFF. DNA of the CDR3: TGTGCCAGCAGTTACACCAGTATGACCGGGGAGCTGTTTTTT.

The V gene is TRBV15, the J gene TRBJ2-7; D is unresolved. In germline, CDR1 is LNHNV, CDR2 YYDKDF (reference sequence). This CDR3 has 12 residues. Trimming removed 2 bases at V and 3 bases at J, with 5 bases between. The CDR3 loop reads CATSRTNYEQYF. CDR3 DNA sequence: TGTGCCACCAGCAGAACGAACTACGAGCAGTACTTC.

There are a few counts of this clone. Here the CDR3 DNA reads TGTGCCAGCTCACAGGGGAGGGACACTGAAGCTTTCTTT. Translation gives CASSQGRDTEAFF. The gene calls are TRBV18 and TRBJ1-1, with a possible D match to TRBD1 (5 bases). This CDR3 has 13 amino acids. V was clipped by 4 bases and J by 3 bases, with 9 bases between them. Germline V CDR1 and CDR2: KGHSH, LQKENI. The complete variable domain, with remaining parts taken from reference TRBV18 and TRBJ1-1, reads NAGVMQNPRHLVRRRGQEARLRCSPMKGHSHVYWYRQLPEEGLKFMVYLQKENIIDESGMPKERFSAEFPKEGPSILRIQQVVRGDSAAYFCASSQGRDTEAFFGQGTRLTVV.

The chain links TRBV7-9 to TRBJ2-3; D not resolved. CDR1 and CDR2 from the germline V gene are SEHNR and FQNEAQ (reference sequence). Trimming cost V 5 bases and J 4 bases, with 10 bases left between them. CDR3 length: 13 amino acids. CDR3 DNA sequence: TGTGCCAGCAGCCCCCGTGCTGCAGATACGCAGTATTTT. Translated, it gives CASSPRAADTQYF. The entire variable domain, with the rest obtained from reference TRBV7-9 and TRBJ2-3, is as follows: DTGVSQNPRHKITKRGQNVTFRCDPISEHNRLYWYRQTLGQGPEFLTYFQNEAQLEKSRLLSDRFSAERPKGSFSTLEIQRTEQGDSAMYLCASSPRAADTQYFGPGTRLTVL.